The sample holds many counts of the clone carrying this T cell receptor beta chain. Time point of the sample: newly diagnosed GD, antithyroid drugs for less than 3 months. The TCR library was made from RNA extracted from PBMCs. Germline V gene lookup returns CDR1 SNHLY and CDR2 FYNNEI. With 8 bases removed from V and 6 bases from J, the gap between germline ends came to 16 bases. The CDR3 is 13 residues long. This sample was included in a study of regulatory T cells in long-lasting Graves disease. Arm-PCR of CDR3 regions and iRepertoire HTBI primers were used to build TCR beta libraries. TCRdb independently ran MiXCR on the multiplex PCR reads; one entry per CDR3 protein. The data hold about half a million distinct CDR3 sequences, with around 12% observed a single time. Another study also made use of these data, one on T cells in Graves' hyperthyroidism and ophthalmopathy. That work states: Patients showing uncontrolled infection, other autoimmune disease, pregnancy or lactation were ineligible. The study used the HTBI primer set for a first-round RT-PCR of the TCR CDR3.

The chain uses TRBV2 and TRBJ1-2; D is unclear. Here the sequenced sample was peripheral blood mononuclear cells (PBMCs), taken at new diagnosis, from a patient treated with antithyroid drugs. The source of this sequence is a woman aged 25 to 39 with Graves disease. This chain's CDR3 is CASPLTFGNGYTF. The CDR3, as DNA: TGTGCCAGCCCCTTGACATTTGGTAATGGCTACACCTTC. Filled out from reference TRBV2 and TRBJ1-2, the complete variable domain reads EPEVTQTPSHQVTQMGQEVILRCVPISNHLYFYWYRQILGQKVEFLVSFYNNEISEKSEIFDDQFSVERPDGSNFTLKIRSTKLEDSAMYFCASPLTFGNGYTFGSGTRLTVV.